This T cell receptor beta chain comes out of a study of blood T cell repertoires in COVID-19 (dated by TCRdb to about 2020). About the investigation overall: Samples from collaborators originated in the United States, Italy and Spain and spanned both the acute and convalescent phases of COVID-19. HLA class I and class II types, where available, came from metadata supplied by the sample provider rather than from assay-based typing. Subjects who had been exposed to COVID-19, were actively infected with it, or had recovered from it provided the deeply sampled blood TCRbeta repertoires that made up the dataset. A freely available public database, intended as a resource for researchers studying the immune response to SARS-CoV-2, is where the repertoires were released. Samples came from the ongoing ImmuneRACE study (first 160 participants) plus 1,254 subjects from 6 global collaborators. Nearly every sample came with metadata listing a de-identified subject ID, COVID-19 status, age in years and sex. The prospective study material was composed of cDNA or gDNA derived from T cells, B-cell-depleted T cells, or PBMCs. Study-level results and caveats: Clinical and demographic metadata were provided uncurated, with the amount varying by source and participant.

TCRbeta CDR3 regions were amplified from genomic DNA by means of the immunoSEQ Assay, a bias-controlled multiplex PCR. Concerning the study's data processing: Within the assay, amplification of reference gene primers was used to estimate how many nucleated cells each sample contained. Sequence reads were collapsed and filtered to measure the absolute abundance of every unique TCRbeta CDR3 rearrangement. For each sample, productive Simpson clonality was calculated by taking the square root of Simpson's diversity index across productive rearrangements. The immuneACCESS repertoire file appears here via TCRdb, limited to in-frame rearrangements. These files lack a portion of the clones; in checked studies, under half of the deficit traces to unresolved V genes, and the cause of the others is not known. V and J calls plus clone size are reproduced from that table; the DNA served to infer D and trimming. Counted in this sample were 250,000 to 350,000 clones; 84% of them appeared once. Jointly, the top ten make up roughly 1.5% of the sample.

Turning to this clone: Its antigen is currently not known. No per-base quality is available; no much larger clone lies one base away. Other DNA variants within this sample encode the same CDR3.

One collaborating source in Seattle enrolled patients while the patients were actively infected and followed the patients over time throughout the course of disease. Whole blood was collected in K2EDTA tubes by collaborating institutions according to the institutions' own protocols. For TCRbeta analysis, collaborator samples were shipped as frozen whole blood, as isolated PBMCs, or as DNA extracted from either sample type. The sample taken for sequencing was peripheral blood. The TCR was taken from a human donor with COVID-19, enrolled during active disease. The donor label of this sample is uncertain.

The sequenced DNA: TGTGCCAGCAGCTTCTCCGGTGGAGAGACCCAGTACTTC. This is translated as CASSFSGGETQYF. The chain couples TRBV7-3 to TRBJ2-5; the D gene cannot be named for sure. CDR1 and CDR2, looked up from the germline V gene, are SGHTA and FQGTGA. V sheds 3 bases and J sheds 4 bases, leaving 9 bases between their ends. The CDR3 spans 13 residues, from the cysteine through the phenylalanine. Only the CDR3 DNA stays, 39 bases, in frame from base 1.